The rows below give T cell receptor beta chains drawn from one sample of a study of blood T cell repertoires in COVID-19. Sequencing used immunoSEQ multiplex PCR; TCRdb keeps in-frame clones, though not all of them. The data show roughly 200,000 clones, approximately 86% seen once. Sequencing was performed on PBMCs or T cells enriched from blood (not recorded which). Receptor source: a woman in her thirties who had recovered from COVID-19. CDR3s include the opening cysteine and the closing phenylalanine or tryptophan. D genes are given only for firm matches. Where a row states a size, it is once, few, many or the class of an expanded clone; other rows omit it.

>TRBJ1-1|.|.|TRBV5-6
TGTGCCAGCAGCTTAACAGTGAACACTGAAGCTTTCTTT
CASSLTVNTEAFF
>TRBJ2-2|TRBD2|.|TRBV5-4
TGTGCCAGCAGCCCCAGCGGGGGGGCCCGGACCGGGGAGCTGTTTTTT
CASSPSGGARTGELFF
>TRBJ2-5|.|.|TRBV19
TGTGCCAGTAGTATCGGGGTGGGGCAAGAGACCCAGTACTTC
CASSIGVGQETQYF
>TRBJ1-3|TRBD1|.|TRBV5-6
TGTGCCAGCAGCTTGGCAGGGACAGGCTCTGGAAACACCATATATTTT
CASSLAGTGSGNTIYF
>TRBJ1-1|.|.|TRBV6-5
TGTGCCAGCAGGGCGGGAATGAACACTGAAGCTTTCTTT
CASRAGMNTEAFF
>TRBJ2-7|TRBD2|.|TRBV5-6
TGTGCCAGCAGCCTCCTAGCGGACTCCTACGAGCAGTACTTC
CASSLLADSYEQYF
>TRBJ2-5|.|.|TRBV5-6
TGTGCCAGCAGCCCATCAGGGGTATTAGGCCAAGAGACCCAGTACTTC
CASSPSGVLGQETQYF
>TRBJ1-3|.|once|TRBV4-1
TGCGCCAGCAGCCCAGGGGACCTCTCTGGAAACACCATATATTTT
CASSPGDLSGNTIYF
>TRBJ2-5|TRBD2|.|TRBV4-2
TGTGCCAGCAGCCATAGCGCGGGAGGTAAAGAGACCCAGTACTTC
CASSHSAGGKETQYF
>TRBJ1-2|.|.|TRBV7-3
TGTGCCAGCAGCAAGGATCCAGGGCGTGGCTACACCTTC
CASSKDPGRGYTF
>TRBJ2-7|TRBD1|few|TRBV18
TGTGCCAGCTCGTCAAGGGACAGGGTCCCCTCCGAGCAGTACTTC
CASSSRDRVPSEQYF
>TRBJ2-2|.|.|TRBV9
TGTGCCAGCAGCACCCACCGGAGGCGGAACACCGGGGAGCTGTTTTTT
CASSTHRRRNTGELFF
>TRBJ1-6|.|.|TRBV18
TGTGCCAGCTCGACTCAGGGGATAACATATAATTCACCCCTCCACTTT
CASSTQGITYNSPLHF
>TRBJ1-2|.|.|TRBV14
TGTGCCAGCAGCCAGACGGGCTATGGCTACACCTTC
CASSQTGYGYTF
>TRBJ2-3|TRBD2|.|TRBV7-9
TGTGCCAGCAGCTCGGGACTAGCGGAGGGAGATACGCAGTATTTT
CASSSGLAEGDTQYF
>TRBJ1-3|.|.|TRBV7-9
TGTGCCAGCAGCCCCCCGGGACGAGGGGGCATATATTTT
CASSPPGRGGIYF
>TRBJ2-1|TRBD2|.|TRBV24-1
TGTGCCACCAGTGATTTGGCAGGGACTAGCGGGAGGCCCGATCTGTTCTTC
CATSDLAGTSGRPDLFF
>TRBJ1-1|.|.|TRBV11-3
TGTGCCAGTGCGGTGGGGGGATCGAACACTGAAGCTTTCTTT
CASAVGGSNTEAFF
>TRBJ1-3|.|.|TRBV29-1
TGCAGCGTTACTCAGGAGGCTGGAAACACCATATATTTT
CSVTQEAGNTIYF
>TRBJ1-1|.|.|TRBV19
TGTGCCAGTAGACACTACAGGTCTGAAGCTTTCTTT
CASRHYRSEAFF
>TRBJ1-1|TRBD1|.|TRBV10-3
TGTGCCATCAGTGAGTCCTCCGGGACAGGGCTCGCTTTCTTT
CAISESSGTGLAFF
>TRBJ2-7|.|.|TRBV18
TGTGCCAGCTTGCTAACTATTGGGGAGCAGTACTTC
CASLLTIGEQYF
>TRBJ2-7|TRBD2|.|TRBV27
TGTGCCAGCAGGCATAAACTAGCGGGGAGCTCCTACGAGCAGTACTTC
CASRHKLAGSSYEQYF
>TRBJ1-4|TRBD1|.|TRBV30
TGTGCCTGGGACAGGGAGACCCGGGAAAAACTGTTTTTT
CAWDRETREKLFF
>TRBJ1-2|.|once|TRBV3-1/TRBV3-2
TGTGCCAGCAGCCAAGAAGCGGGGTCCAGCTACACCTTC
CASSQEAGSSYTF
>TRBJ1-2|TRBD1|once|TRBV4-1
TGCGCCAGCAGCCAAGATCGACGACAGGGGGCTTGGTATGGCTACACCTTC
CASSQDRRQGAWYGYTF
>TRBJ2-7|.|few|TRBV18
TGTGCCAGCTCACCACTGCCCTCATTAGCCGGAGATGTGTACGAGCAGTACTTC
CASSPLPSLAGDVYEQYF
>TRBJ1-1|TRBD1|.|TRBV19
TGTGCCAGTCAAGGACAGGTGGGCACTGAAGCTTTCTTT
CASQGQVGTEAFF
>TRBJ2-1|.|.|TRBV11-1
TGTGCCAGCAGCTTAGCGCCATGGAGACCTCACCATGAGCAGTTCTTC
CASSLAPWRPHHEQFF
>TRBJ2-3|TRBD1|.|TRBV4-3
TGCGCCAGCAGCCCGATAGGGACAGGGATTACAGATACGCAGTATTTT
CASSPIGTGITDTQYF
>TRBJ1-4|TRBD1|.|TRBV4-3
TGCGCCAGCAGCCTAAGTGGGACAGGGAGAGGAATCGAAAAACTGTTTTTT
CASSLSGTGRGIEKLFF
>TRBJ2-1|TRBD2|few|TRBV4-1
TGCGCCAGCAGCCCAGGACTAGCGGGACAGAATGAGCAGTTCTTC
CASSPGLAGQNEQFF
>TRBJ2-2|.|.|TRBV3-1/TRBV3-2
TGTGCCAGCAGCCCCTTAGCTTCAGAAGCGGCGAACACCGGGGAGCTGTTTTTT
CASSPLASEAANTGELFF
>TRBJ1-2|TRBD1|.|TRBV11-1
TGTGCCAGCAGCTTAGCCGACAGGGGGGACTATGGCTACACCTTC
CASSLADRGDYGYTF
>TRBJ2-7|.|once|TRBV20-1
TGCAGTGCTCCCAGCTCCTACGAGCAGTACTTC
CSAPSSYEQYF
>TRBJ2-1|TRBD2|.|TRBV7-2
TGTGCCAGCAGCTCCTCTAGCGGGAGGCCCTTACATGAGCAGTTCTTC
CASSSSSGRPLHEQFF
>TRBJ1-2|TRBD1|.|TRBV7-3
TGTGCCAGCAGCTCCCGGACAGGGGGAGGTGGCTACACCTTC
CASSSRTGGGGYTF
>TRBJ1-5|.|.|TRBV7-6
TGTGCCAGCAGCCAGACCGGGGGGTCGGGCAATCAGCCCCAGCATTTT
CASSQTGGSGNQPQHF
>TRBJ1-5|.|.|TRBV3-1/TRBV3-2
TGTGCCAGCAGCCAAGGCCAAGGGCGGGCTCAGCCCCAGCATTTT
CASSQGQGRAQPQHF
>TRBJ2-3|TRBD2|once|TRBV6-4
TGTGCCAGCAGTGGCGGGGGGGCCGGAGATACGCAGTATTTT
CASSGGGAGDTQYF
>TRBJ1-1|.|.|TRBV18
TGTGCCAGCTCAGGGAGTTTGAACACTGAAGCTTTCTTT
CASSGSLNTEAFF
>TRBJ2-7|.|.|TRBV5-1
TGCGCCAGCGCCCTAGGCCCGGACAGTGTCTACGAGCAGTACTTC
CASALGPDSVYEQYF
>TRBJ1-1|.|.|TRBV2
TGTGCCAGCAGTGAGGTACAGGGTATCACTGAAGCTTTCTTT
CASSEVQGITEAFF
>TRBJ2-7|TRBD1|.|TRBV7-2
TGTGCCAGCAGTCCTACCGGGACAGGGGATTACGAGCAGTACTTC
CASSPTGTGDYEQYF
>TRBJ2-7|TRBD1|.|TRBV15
TGTGCCACCAGCAGAGTCGGGATCACGACAGGGGGAGGGCAGTACTTC
CATSRVGITTGGGQYF
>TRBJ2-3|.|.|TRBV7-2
TGTGCCAGCAGCTTAGAGCGGGCCACAGATACGCAGTATTTT
CASSLERATDTQYF
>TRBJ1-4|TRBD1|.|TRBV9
TGTGCCAGCAGCGAAGAAGCCGGGACAGGAAATGAAAAACTGTTTTTT
CASSEEAGTGNEKLFF
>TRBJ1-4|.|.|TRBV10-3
TGTGCCATCAGTGAGACAGAAGTGAGTAAGGTGTTTTTT
CAISETEVSKVFF
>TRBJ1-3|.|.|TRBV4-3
TGCGCCAGCAGCCCCCGACGGAGCTCTGGAAACACCATATATTTT
CASSPRRSSGNTIYF
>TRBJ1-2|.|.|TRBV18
TGTGCCAGCTCGCCTGACCGGGGGGCTAACTATGGCTACACCTTC
CASSPDRGANYGYTF
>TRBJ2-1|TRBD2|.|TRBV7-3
TGTGCCAGCAGCCAAACTAGCGGGGGCTACAATGAGCAGTTCTTC
CASSQTSGGYNEQFF
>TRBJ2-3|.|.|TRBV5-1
TGCGCCAGCAGCTTCCAGTCCACAGATACGCAGTATTTT
CASSFQSTDTQYF
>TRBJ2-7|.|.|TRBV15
TGTGCCACCAGCAGAGAAGGGGGACATCTTTACGAGCAGTACTTC
CATSREGGHLYEQYF
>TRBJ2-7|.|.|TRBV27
TGTGCCAGCAGTGGGGGGTACGAGCAGTACTTC
CASSGGYEQYF
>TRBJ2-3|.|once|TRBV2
TGTGCCAGCAGTGAAATTAGCTTTAGCACAGATACGCAGTATTTT
CASSEISFSTDTQYF
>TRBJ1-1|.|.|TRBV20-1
TGCAGTGCTCCCGGTGGGCAGGGAGGCTTCTTT
CSAPGGQGGFF
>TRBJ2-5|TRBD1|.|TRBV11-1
TGTGCCAGCAGCTTAGGGGCCACAGGGGGCCAAGAGACCCAGTACTTC
CASSLGATGGQETQYF
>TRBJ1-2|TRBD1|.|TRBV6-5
TGTGCCAGCAGCCTTGGGACAGGGGTGGGCTACACCTTC
CASSLGTGVGYTF
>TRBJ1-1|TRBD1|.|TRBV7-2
TGTGCCAGCAGCCCTCAACAGGGGGTGAACACTGAAGCTTTCTTT
CASSPQQGVNTEAFF
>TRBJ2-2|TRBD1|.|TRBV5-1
TGCGCCAGCCGACAGGGGGCGCAAAGCGGGGAGCTGTTTTTT
CASRQGAQSGELFF